The sequence of this T cell receptor beta chain was determined in a study of chemoradiotherapy in HPV16-positive cancers. The wider study: A couple of HPV16-positive patients' cells yielded candidate HPV-specific clones and common motifs.

General observations from the study: HPV-responsive T-cell expansion during chemoradiotherapy was linked to improved recurrence-free survival in HPV16-positive patients. Candidate HPV-specific clones and E7-related TCR motifs grew in tumor during treatment. Functional assays defining HPV-specific T cells used only a couple of HPV16-positive patients.

About this clone itself: Its cognate antigen is unknown.

This CDR3 is built from 14 residues. Germline CDR1 is MGHDK and CDR2 is SYGVNS. Trimming shortened V by 3 bases and J by 3 bases, and 10 bases separated the two germline ends. Sequencing was performed with immunoSEQ multiplex PCR; in TCRdb, only in-frame clones are kept and a portion is missing. There are some 5,400 clones in the sample; roughly nine tenths occur only once, and just over 3% lies in the top ten. The TCR sequence derives from a human donor with HPV-associated anogenital cancer. The gene calls are TRBV25-1 and TRBJ2-3; D not resolved. The specimen was tumor tissue, collected from a patient who underwent chemoradiotherapy. CDR3 in DNA: TGTGCCAGCAGTGACTCCAAAGCGACAGATACGCAGTATTTT. Amino acids: CASSDSKATDTQYF.